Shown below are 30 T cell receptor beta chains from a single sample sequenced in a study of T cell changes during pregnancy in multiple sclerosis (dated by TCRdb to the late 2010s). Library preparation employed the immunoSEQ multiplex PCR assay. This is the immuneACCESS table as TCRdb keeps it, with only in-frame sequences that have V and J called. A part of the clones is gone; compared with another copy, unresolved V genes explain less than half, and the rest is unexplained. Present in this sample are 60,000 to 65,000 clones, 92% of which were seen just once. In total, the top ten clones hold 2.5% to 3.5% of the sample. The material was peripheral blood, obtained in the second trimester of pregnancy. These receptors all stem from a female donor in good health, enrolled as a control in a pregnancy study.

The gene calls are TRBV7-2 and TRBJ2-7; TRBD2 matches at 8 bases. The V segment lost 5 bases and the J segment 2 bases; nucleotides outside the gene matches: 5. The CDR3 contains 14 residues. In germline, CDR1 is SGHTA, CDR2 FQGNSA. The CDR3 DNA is TGTGCCAGCAGCCTAGGGACTAGGACCTACGAGCAGTACTTC. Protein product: CASSLGTRTYEQYF.

The CDR3 protein is CAWVIQDSKYEQYF. The DNA for the CDR3 is TGTGCCTGGGTTATCCAGGATAGTAAGTACGAGCAGTACTTC. The gene calls are TRBV30 and TRBJ2-7; D is uncertain. The germline V and J ends were trimmed by 5 bases and 4 bases, with 18 bases remaining between them. This CDR3 spans 14 amino acids. Germline V gene lookup returns CDR1 GTSNPN and CDR2 SVGIG (reference sequence).

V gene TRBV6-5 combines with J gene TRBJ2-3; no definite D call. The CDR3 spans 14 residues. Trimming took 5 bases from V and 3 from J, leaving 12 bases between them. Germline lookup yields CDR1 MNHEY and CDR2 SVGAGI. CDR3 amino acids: CASSRLVATDTQYF. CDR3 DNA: TGTGCCAGCAGTCGGCTAGTTGCTACAGATACGCAGTATTTT.

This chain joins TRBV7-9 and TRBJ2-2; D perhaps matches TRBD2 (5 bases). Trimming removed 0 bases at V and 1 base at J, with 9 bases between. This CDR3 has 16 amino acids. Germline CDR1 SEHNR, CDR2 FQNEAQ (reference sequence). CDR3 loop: CASSLAAGLNTGELFF. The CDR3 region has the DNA TGTGCCAGCAGCTTAGCGGCCGGACTGAACACCGGGGAGCTGTTTTTT.

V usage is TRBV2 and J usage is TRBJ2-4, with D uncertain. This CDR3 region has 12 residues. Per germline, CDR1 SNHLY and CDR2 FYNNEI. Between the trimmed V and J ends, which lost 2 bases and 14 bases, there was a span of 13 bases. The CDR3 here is CASSESMGPKYF. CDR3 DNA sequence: TGTGCCAGCAGTGAATCTATGGGCCCGAAGTACTTC.

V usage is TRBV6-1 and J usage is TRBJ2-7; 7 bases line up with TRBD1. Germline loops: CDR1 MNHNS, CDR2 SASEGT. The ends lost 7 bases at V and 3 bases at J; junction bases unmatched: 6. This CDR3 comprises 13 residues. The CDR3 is CASIGTVSYEQYF. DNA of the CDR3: TGTGCCAGCATTGGGACAGTGAGCTACGAGCAGTACTTC.

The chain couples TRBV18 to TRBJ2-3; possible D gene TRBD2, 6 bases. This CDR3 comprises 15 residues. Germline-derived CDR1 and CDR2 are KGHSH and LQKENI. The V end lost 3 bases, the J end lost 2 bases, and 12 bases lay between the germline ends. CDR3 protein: CASSPGLQATDTQYF. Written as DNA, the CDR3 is TGTGCCAGCTCACCGGGACTCCAGGCCACAGATACGCAGTATTTT. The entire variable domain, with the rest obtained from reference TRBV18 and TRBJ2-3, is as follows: NAGVMQNPRHLVRRRGQEARLRCSPMKGHSHVYWYRQLPEEGLKFMVYLQKENIIDESGMPKERFSAEFPKEGPSILRIQQVVRGDSAAYFCASSPGLQATDTQYFGPGTRLTVL.

This chain's CDR3 is CASSPLQGVLSGNTIYF. In DNA, the CDR3 is TGTGCCAGCTCACCTCTACAGGGAGTTCTCTCTGGAAACACCATATATTTT. The genes are TRBV18 and TRBJ1-3; maybe TRBD1 (6 bases). This CDR3 has 17 amino acids. Germline V gene sequence: CDR1 KGHSH, CDR2 LQKENI. V lost 3 bases and J 0 bases, leaving 15 bases between the germline ends.

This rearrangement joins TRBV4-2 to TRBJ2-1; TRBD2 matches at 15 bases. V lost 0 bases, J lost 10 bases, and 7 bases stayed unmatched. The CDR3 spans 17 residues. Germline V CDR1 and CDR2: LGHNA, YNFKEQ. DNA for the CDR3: TGTGCCAGCAGCCAAGATAGGGGACTAGCGGGAGGAGGCGAGCAGTTCTTC. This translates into CASSQDRGLAGGGEQFF.

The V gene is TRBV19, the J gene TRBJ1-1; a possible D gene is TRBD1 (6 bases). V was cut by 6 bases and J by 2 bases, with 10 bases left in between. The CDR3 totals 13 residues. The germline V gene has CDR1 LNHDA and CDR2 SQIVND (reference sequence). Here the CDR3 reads CASSTQGNTEAFF. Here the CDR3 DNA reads TGTGCCAGTAGCACACAGGGAAACACTGAAGCTTTCTTT. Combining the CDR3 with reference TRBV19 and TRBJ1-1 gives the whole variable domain DGGITQSPKYLFRKEGQNVTLSCEQNLNHDAMYWYRQDPGQGLRLIYYSQIVNDFQKGDIAEGYSVSREKKESFPLTVTSAQKNPTAFYLCASSTQGNTEAFFGQGTRLTVV.

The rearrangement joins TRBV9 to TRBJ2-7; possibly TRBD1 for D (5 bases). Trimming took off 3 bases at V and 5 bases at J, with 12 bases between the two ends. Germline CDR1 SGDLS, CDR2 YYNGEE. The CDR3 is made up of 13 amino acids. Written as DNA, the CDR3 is TGTGCCAGCAGCGAGTCAGGGATCAACGAGCAGTACTTC. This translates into CASSESGINEQYF.

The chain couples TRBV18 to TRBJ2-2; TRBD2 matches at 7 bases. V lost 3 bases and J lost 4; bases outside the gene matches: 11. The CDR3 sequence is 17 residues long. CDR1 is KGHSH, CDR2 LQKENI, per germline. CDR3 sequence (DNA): TGTGCCAGCTCACCTCTTCTTGGTGCGGGAGCCACCGGGGAGCTGTTTTTT. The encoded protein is CASSPLLGAGATGELFF.

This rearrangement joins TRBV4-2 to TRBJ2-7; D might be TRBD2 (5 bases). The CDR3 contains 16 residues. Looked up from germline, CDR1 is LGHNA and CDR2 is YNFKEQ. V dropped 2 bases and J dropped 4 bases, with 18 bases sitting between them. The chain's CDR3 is CASSQTYGIDQYEQYF. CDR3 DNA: TGTGCCAGCAGCCAAACATACGGGATCGATCAATACGAGCAGTACTTC.

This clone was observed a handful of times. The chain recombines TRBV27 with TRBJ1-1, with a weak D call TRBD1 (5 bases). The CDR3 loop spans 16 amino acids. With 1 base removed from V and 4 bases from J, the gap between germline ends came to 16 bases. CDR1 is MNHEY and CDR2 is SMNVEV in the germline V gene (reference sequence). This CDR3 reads CASSLYAAGGGTEAFF. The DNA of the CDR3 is TGTGCCAGCAGTTTATATGCAGCTGGGGGGGGCACTGAAGCTTTCTTT.

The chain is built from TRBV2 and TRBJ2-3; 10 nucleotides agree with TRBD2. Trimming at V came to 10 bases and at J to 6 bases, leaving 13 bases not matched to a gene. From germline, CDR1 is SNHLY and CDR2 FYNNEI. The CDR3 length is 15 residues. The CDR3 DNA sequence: TGTGCCATCCTGAGGACTAGCGGAGAGGAGGATACGCAGTATTTT. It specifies CAILRTSGEEDTQYF.

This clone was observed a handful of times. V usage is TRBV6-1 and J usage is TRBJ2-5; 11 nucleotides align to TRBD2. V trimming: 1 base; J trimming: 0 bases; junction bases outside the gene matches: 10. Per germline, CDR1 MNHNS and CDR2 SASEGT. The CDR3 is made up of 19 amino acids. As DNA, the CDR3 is TGTGCCAGCAGTGAAGGGCTAGCGGGGGGCCACGGGTACCAAGAGACCCAGTACTTC. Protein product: CASSEGLAGGHGYQETQYF.

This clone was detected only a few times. In DNA, the CDR3 is TGTGCCAGCAACAAATCGGGCACTGAAGCTTTCTTT. Amino acid sequence: CASNKSGTEAFF. The chain combines TRBV28 with TRBJ1-1; D is undetermined. Germline values: CDR1 MDHEN, CDR2 SYDVKM. This CDR3 comprises 12 residues. V gave up 7 bases and J gave up 4 bases, with 10 bases separating them. The full variable domain, its missing parts supplied by reference TRBV28 and TRBJ1-1, is DVKVTQSSRYLVKRTGEKVFLECVQDMDHENMFWYRQDPGLGLRLIYFSYDVKMKEKGDIPEGYSVSREKKERFSLILESASTNQTSMYLCASNKSGTEAFFGQGTRLTVV.

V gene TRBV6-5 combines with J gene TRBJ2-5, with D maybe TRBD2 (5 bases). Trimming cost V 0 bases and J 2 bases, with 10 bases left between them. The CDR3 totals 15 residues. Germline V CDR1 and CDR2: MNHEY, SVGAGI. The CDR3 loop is CASSYSLSGQETQYF. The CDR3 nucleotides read TGTGCCAGCAGTTACTCGTTATCGGGGCAAGAGACCCAGTACTTC.

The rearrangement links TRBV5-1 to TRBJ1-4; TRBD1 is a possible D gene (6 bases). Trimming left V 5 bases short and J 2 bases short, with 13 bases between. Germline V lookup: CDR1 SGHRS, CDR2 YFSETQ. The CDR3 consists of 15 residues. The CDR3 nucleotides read TGCGCCAGCAGATTTCAGGGGAACACTAATGAAAAACTGTTTTTT. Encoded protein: CASRFQGNTNEKLFF.

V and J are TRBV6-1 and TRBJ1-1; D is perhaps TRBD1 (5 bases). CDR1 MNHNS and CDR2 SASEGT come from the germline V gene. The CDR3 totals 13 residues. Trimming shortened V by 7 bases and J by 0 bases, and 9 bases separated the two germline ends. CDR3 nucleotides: TGTGCCAGCACCACAGGACTGAACACTGAAGCTTTCTTT. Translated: CASTTGLNTEAFF.

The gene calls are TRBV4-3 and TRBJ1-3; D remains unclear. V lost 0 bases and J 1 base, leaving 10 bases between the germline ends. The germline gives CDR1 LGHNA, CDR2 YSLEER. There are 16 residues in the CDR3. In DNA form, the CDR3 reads TGCGCCAGCAGCCAAGAGCTACTGTCGTCTGGAAACACCATATATTTT. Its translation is CASSQELLSSGNTIYF.

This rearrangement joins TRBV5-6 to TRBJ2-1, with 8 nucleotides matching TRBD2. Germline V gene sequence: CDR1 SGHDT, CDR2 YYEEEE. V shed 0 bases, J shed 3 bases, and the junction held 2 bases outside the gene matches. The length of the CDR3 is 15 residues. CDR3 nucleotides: TGTGCCAGCAGCTTGGTTCTAGCGGGCTACAATGAGCAGTTCTTC. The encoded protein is CASSLVLAGYNEQFF. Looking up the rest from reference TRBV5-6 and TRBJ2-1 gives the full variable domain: DAGVTQSPTHLIKTRGQQVTLRCSPKSGHDTVSWYQQALGQGPQFIFQYYEEEERQRGNFPDRFSGHQFPNYSSELNVNALLLGDSALYLCASSLVLAGYNEQFFGPGTRLTVL.

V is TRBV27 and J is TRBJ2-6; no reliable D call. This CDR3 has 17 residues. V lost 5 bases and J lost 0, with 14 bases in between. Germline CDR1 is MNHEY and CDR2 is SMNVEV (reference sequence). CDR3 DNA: TGTGCCAGCAGTGGGCGATTTCTCCTCTCTGGGGCCAACGTCCTGACTTTC. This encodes CASSGRFLLSGANVLTF.

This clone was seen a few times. Written as DNA, the CDR3 is TGTGCCAGCAGCTTAAAAGGTCTACGGGATGAGCAGTTCTTC. Its protein is CASSLKGLRDEQFF. The chain recombines TRBV7-9 with TRBJ2-1; no definite D call. There are 14 residues in the CDR3. The germline gives CDR1 SEHNR, CDR2 FQNEAQ (reference sequence). V was trimmed by 2 bases and J by 8 bases, leaving 13 bases between them.

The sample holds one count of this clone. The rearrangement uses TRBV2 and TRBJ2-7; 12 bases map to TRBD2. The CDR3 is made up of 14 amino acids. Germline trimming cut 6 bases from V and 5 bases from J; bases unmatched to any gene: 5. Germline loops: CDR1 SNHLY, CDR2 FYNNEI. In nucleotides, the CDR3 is TGTGCCAGCAGGACTAGCGGGAGTTTCGACGAGCAGTACTTC. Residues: CASRTSGSFDEQYF.

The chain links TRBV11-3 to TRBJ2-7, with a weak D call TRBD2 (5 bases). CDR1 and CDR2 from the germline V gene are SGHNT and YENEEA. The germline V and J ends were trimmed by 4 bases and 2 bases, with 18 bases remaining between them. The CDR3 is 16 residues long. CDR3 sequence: CASSSGGVGIPYEQYF. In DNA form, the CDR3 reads TGTGCCAGCAGCTCCGGTGGGGTCGGGATCCCCTACGAGCAGTACTTC. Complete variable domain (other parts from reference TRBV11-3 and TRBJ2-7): EAGVVQSPRYKIIEKKQPVAFWCNPISGHNTLYWYLQNLGQGPELLIRYENEEAVDDSQLPKDRFSAERLKGVDSTLKIQPAELGDSAVYLCASSSGGVGIPYEQYFGPGTRLTVT.

Here the CDR3 DNA reads TGTGCCAGCTTGGGGCAGGGGGACTACGAGCAGTACTTC. This codes for CASLGQGDYEQYF. The genes are TRBV6-5 and TRBJ2-7, with 7 bases matching TRBD1. Germline values: CDR1 MNHEY, CDR2 SVGAGI. J was trimmed by 3 bases and V by 8 bases; bases with no gene match: 7. The CDR3 runs to 13 residues.

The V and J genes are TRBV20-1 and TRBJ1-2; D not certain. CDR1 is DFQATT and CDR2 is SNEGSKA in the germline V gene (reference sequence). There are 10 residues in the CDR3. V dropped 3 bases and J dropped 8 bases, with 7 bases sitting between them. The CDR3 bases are TGCAGTGCTAGTCTCGGGGGCTACACCTTC. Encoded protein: CSASLGGYTF.

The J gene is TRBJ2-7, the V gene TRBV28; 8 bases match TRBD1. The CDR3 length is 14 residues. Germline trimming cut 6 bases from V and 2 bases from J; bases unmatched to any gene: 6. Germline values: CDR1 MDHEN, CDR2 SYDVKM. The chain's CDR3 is CASSPGDRTYEQYF. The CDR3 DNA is TGTGCCAGCAGCCCCGGGGACAGGACCTACGAGCAGTACTTC.

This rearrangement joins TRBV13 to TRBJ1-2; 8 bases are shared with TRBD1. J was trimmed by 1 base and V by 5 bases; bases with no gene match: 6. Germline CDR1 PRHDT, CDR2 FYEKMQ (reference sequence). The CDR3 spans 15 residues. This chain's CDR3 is CASSPGTGLNYGYTF. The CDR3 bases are TGTGCCAGCAGCCCCGGGACAGGACTTAACTATGGCTACACCTTC.